Listed here are 32 T cell receptor beta chains from one sample, sequenced in a study of cytomegalovirus exposure and HLA in healthy donors. PCR was performed using 60 Vbeta and 13 Jbeta primers. Here immunoSEQ multiplex PCR was the method, and the copy in TCRdb shows in-frame clones only, minus some. The data contain about 150,000 clones, about 75% of them singletons. The sequencing sample was made of PBMCs. The receptor set was obtained from a man aged 30 to 45 in good health and CMV-seronegative.

This chain connects TRBV15 to TRBJ2-3, with 8 nucleotides matching TRBD2. Germline CDR1 LNHNV, CDR2 YYDKDF (reference sequence). The ends lost 1 base at V and 0 bases at J; junction bases unmatched: 3. CDR3 size: 16 residues. The CDR3 DNA sequence: TGTGCCACCAGCAGAGGGCCGGGGGGGAGCACAGATACGCAGTATTTT. Translating it yields CATSRGPGGSTDTQYF.

The V and J genes are TRBV5-1 and TRBJ2-3; TRBD1 might be the D (5 bases). Germline CDR1 is SGHRS and CDR2 is YFSETQ. V lost 0 bases to trimming and J lost 6 bases, with 11 bases between them. There are 14 residues in the CDR3. Here the CDR3 reads CASSLEGIRDTQYF. DNA for the CDR3: TGCGCCAGCAGCTTGGAGGGGATTCGGGATACGCAGTATTTT.

The chain links TRBV28 to TRBJ2-7, with D possibly matching TRBD2 (6 bases). CDR1 and CDR2 from the germline V gene are MDHEN and SYDVKM. The CDR3 is 14 residues long. Trimming removed 6 bases from V and 3 bases from J, with 15 bases in between. The CDR3 DNA is TGTGCCAGCAGCCTTAGCGGAAATTACTACGAGCAGTACTTC. Amino acid sequence: CASSLSGNYYEQYF. Combining the CDR3 with reference TRBV28 and TRBJ2-7 gives the whole variable domain DVKVTQSSRYLVKRTGEKVFLECVQDMDHENMFWYRQDPGLGLRLIYFSYDVKMKEKGDIPEGYSVSREKKERFSLILESASTNQTSMYLCASSLSGNYYEQYFGPGTRLTVT.

CDR3 loop: CASSYSRDRAAFF. The CDR3 DNA reads as TGTGCCAGCAGTTACTCAAGGGACAGGGCGGCTTTCTTT. The genes are TRBV6-5 and TRBJ1-1, with 9 bases matching TRBD1. The V segment lost 0 bases and the J segment 11 bases; nucleotides outside the gene matches: 4. Germline CDR1 reads MNHEY; CDR2 reads SVGAGI. The CDR3 covers 13 residues.

This clone is a singleton in its sample. The chain couples TRBV6-7 to TRBJ2-2, with 9 bases fitting TRBD2. TRBV6-7 is placed among ORFs of uncertain function. This CDR3 contains 16 residues. V trimming: 5 bases; J trimming: 5 bases; junction bases outside the gene matches: 9. The CDR3 reads CASSQPGLAVTGELFF. The CDR3 DNA sequence: TGTGCCAGCAGTCAGCCGGGACTAGCTGTTACCGGGGAGCTGTTTTTT.

The chain has TRBV11-2 and TRBJ2-1; TRBD1 matches 9 bases. This CDR3 has 18 amino acids. Trimming removed 0 bases from V and 6 bases from J; junction bases left unmatched: 12. Germline V gene lookup returns CDR1 SGHAT and CDR2 FQNNGV. CDR3 DNA sequence: TGTGCCAGCAGCTTAGATAGAATAAGGGGACAGGGCTCCAATGAGCAGTTCTTC. It translates to CASSLDRIRGQGSNEQFF.

The CDR3 bases are TGTGCCAGCAGTGAAGCGCTTGGGGGACAGGGGGTAGAGCAGTACTTC. Protein sequence: CASSEALGGQGVEQYF. The V gene is TRBV6-1, the J gene TRBJ2-7, with 11 bases aligning to TRBD1. The CDR3 covers 16 residues. Germline V CDR1 and CDR2: MNHNS, SASEGT. Germline trimming cut 0 bases from V and 7 bases from J; bases unmatched to any gene: 8.

The genes are TRBV11-2 and TRBJ2-7; 7 bases are a match to TRBD2. V trimming: 1 base; J trimming: 3 bases; junction bases outside the gene matches: 3. The CDR3 consists of 14 residues. Per germline, CDR1 SGHAT and CDR2 FQNNGV. CDR3 DNA sequence: TGTGCCAGCAGCTTAGGATCTAGCGGCTACGAGCAGTACTTC. It translates to CASSLGSSGYEQYF.

The chain has TRBV4-1 and TRBJ2-7; 7 bases align to TRBD1. CDR3 size: 15 residues. The V segment lost 3 bases and the J segment 7 bases; nucleotides outside the gene matches: 12. CDR1 is MGHRA, CDR2 YSYEKL, per germline. CDR3 in DNA: TGCGCCAGCAGCCATTCGACAGGGAGTGTCGGGGAGCAGTACTTC. Amino acids: CASSHSTGSVGEQYF.

The chain carries TRBV19 and TRBJ1-5; maybe TRBD1 (6 bases). The CDR3 is made up of 16 amino acids. Trimming left V 4 bases short and J 9 bases short, with 22 bases between. Per the germline V gene, CDR1 is LNHDA and CDR2 is SQIVND (reference sequence). In DNA, the CDR3 is TGTGCCAGTAGTAGCATACTCACAGGGTCCCTTCGGCCCCAGCATTTT. It specifies CASSSILTGSLRPQHF.

J is TRBJ1-1 and V is TRBV7-9; 9 nucleotides agree with TRBD1. The germline gives CDR1 SEHNR, CDR2 FQNEAQ (reference sequence). Trimming took 4 bases from V and 4 from J; bases not matched to a gene: 7. The CDR3 is made up of 15 amino acids. CDR3 DNA sequence: TGTGCCAGCAGCTCTCCGGGACAGGGCATCACTGAAGCTTTCTTT. This sequence encodes CASSSPGQGITEAFF.

This chain uses TRBV9 with TRBJ2-3, with TRBD2 matching 16 bases. The CDR3 is 18 residues long. Germline V gene sequence: CDR1 SGDLS, CDR2 YYNGEE. J was trimmed by 1 base and V by 4 bases; bases with no gene match: 6. Here the CDR3 reads CASSPGLAGGLGTDTQYF. In DNA form, the CDR3 reads TGTGCCAGCAGCCCGGGACTAGCGGGGGGGCTGGGCACAGATACGCAGTATTTT. The full variable domain, rest sourced from reference TRBV9 and TRBJ2-3, is DSGVTQTPKHLITATGQRVTLRCSPRSGDLSVYWYQQSLDQGLQFLIQYYNGEERAKGNILERFSAQQFPDLHSELNLSSLELGDSALYFCASSPGLAGGLGTDTQYFGPGTRLTVL.

The V and J genes are TRBV4-1 and TRBJ1-6, with D tentatively TRBD1 (5 bases). The CDR3 sequence is 16 residues long. V was shortened by 4 bases and J by 7 bases, with 17 bases between the two germline ends. Looked up from germline, CDR1 is MGHRA and CDR2 is YSYEKL. In nucleotides, the CDR3 is TGCGCCAGCAGCCCGGGGGGGGAACGGGGCAATTCACCCCTCCACTTT. As protein: CASSPGGERGNSPLHF.

This clone appeared once. The chain combines TRBV6-1 with TRBJ1-3; perhaps TRBD1 as D (6 bases). The CDR3 runs 15 residues. Germline values: CDR1 MNHNS, CDR2 SASEGT. V lost 3 bases, J lost 0 bases, and 9 bases lay in between. Here the CDR3 DNA reads TGTGCCAGCAGTGAGGGACATAGCTCTGGAAACACCATATATTTT. Encoded protein: CASSEGHSSGNTIYF.

This clone was observed a handful of times. The junction and the germline gene differ at one end; a read error may be behind it. CDR3 region: CASSPRGGQGNSQYF. In DNA form, the CDR3 reads TGTGCCAGCAGCCCCCGGGGGGGACAGGGAAACAGTCAGTACTTC. V and J are TRBV7-9 and TRBJ2-4; the D gene is possibly TRBD1 (9 bases). Germline V gene data show CDR1 as SEHNR and CDR2 as FQNEAQ (reference sequence). This CDR3 has 15 residues.

The gene calls are TRBV18 and TRBJ2-5; 8 bases fit TRBD1. The DNA end favors TRBJ2-7, so the J call may be wrong. The germline V gene encodes CDR1 KGHSH and CDR2 LQKENI. The CDR3 totals 15 residues. In DNA form, the CDR3 reads TGTGCCAGCTCATTAGGCCGGGACAGGACCTACGAGCAGTACTTC. It codes for CASSLGRDRTYEQYF.

The chain carries TRBV5-4 and TRBJ1-2, with 8 positions matching TRBD1. Germline V gene lookup returns CDR1 SGHNT and CDR2 YYREEE (reference sequence). This CDR3 spans 15 amino acids. V lost 0 bases and J lost 0; bases outside the gene matches: 1. The CDR3 DNA reads TGTGCCAGCAGCTTGGGGGACAGGACTAACTATGGCTACACCTTC. This translates into CASSLGDRTNYGYTF.

The J gene is TRBJ1-1, the V gene TRBV6-5; 9 bases agree with TRBD1. Unmatched junction bases numbered 3, after V lost 5 bases and J lost 5 bases. Germline V gene lookup returns CDR1 MNHEY and CDR2 SVGAGI. This CDR3 has 13 residues. The CDR3 loop is CASSGTGMTEAFF. Written as DNA, the CDR3 is TGTGCCAGCAGTGGGACAGGGATGACTGAAGCTTTCTTT.

The CDR3 DNA is TGCGCCAGCAGGGACAGGGGAGGGAAGCCCCAGCATTTT. This translates into CASRDRGGKPQHF. J is TRBJ1-5 and V is TRBV10-2, with 9 bases matching TRBD1. The J segment lost 8 bases and the V segment lost 6 bases, leaving 5 bases of the junction unmatched. This CDR3 region has 13 residues. Germline V gene lookup returns CDR1 WSHSY and CDR2 SAAADI.

The genes are TRBV30 and TRBJ2-7; 11 bases are a match to TRBD2. V trimming: 3 bases; J trimming: 0 bases; junction bases outside the gene matches: 10. Germline loops: CDR1 GTSNPN, CDR2 SVGIG (reference sequence). The CDR3 extends over 17 amino acids. This chain's CDR3 is CAWRPRRTSGFSYEQYF. CDR3 sequence (DNA): TGTGCCTGGAGGCCTAGACGGACTAGCGGGTTCTCCTACGAGCAGTACTTC.

The chain has TRBV2 and TRBJ2-1; 8 bases fit TRBD2. The junction had 5 bases not matched to a gene; V was cut back by 5 bases and J by 2 bases. CDR1 and CDR2 (germline): SNHLY, FYNNEI. The CDR3 is made up of 15 amino acids. CDR3 in DNA: TGTGCCAGCAGTCTAAGCGGGGGCCCCTACAATGAGCAGTTCTTC. Protein: CASSLSGGPYNEQFF.

CDR3 sequence reads: CASRLLAMETQYF. The CDR3 DNA sequence: TGTGCCAGCAGATTACTAGCTATGGAGACCCAGTACTTC. The chain recombines TRBV6-5 with TRBJ2-5; D is perhaps TRBD2 (6 bases). The CDR3 is made up of 13 amino acids. Trimming left V 6 bases short and J 5 bases short, with 13 bases between. Germline V gene sequence: CDR1 MNHEY, CDR2 SVGAGI.

The V call is TRBV29-1, the J call TRBJ2-1; D call uncertain. CDR1 SQVTM and CDR2 ANQGSEA come from the germline V gene. V shed 4 bases and J shed 8 bases, with 12 bases lying between them. CDR3 length: 12 amino acids. The CDR3 here is CSVGFNTYEQFF. In DNA, the CDR3 is TGCAGCGTTGGGTTCAACACCTATGAGCAGTTCTTC.

The rearrangement uses TRBV2 and TRBJ1-2, with D unclear. Germline-derived CDR1 and CDR2 are SNHLY and FYNNEI. The V end was cut by 4 bases, the J end by 8 bases, with 11 bases between. This CDR3 is built from 12 residues. CDR3 bases: TGTGCCAGCAGTGGCTGGCCGGGAGGCTACACCTTC. This sequence encodes CASSGWPGGYTF.

The J gene is TRBJ2-2, the V gene TRBV7-3; a weak D match, TRBD2 (7 bases). Trimming took 5 bases from V and 6 from J, leaving 10 bases between them. This CDR3 comprises 13 residues. Germline V gene lookup returns CDR1 SGHTA and CDR2 FQGTGA. The CDR3 here is CASSKGGAGELFF. As DNA, the CDR3 is TGTGCCAGCAGCAAGGGGGGGGCCGGGGAGCTGTTTTTT.

V gene TRBV6-1 combines with J gene TRBJ2-5, with D uncertain. The CDR3 covers 13 residues. CDR1 MNHNS and CDR2 SASEGT come from the germline V gene. V lost 5 bases and J lost 5, with 12 bases in between. In nucleotides, the CDR3 is TGTGCCAGCAGTATTGAGAGGATCGAGACCCAGTACTTC. This codes for CASSIERIETQYF.

This chain links TRBV19 with TRBJ2-2, with 9 bases that match TRBD2. Germline V gives CDR1 LNHDA, CDR2 SQIVND (reference sequence). The J segment lost 6 bases and the V segment lost 7 bases, leaving 9 bases of the junction unmatched. The CDR3 totals 15 residues. The DNA for the CDR3 is TGTGCCAGTACCCAGGTGGCGGGAGGGGCCGGGGAGCTGTTTTTT. This codes for CASTQVAGGAGELFF.

Of note for this clone: The junction differs from germline at one of its ends, possibly a read error. The CDR3 DNA reads as TGTGCCAGCAGTCGATCCTCCTCTGGGGCCAACGGCCTGACTTTC. Protein product: CASSRSSSGANGLTF. This sequence joins TRBV6-5 and TRBJ2-6; D is possibly TRBD1 (5 bases). The CDR3 sequence is 15 residues long. Germline loops: CDR1 MNHEY, CDR2 SVGAGI.

The V and J genes are TRBV5-1 and TRBJ1-1, with TRBD1 identical over 8 bases. This CDR3 has 14 amino acids. V shed 3 bases, J shed 5 bases, and the junction held 6 bases outside the gene matches. Germline values: CDR1 SGHRS, CDR2 YFSETQ. CDR3 coding DNA: TGCGCCAGCAGCTGGGGACAGGAAGGTACTGAAGCTTTCTTT. Its translation is CASSWGQEGTEAFF.

The chain couples TRBV19 to TRBJ2-4; 7 nucleotides match TRBD1. Germline V gene lookup returns CDR1 LNHDA and CDR2 SQIVND (reference sequence). This CDR3 is 13 amino acids long. V shed 1 base, J shed 9 bases, and the junction held 3 bases outside the gene matches. The CDR3 DNA sequence: TGTGCCAGTAGTATAGGACAGGGCCTCATTCAGTACTTC. Its translation: CASSIGQGLIQYF.

The chain is built from TRBV19 and TRBJ1-1, with 7 nucleotides matching TRBD1. In germline, CDR1 is LNHDA, CDR2 SQIVND (reference sequence). J was trimmed by 7 bases and V by 3 bases; bases with no gene match: 5. The CDR3 runs 13 residues. The CDR3 spells CASSMGQWDEAFF. CDR3 sequence (DNA): TGTGCCAGTAGTATGGGACAGTGGGATGAAGCTTTCTTT. The full variable domain, rest sourced from reference TRBV19 and TRBJ1-1, is DGGITQSPKYLFRKEGQNVTLSCEQNLNHDAMYWYRQDPGQGLRLIYYSQIVNDFQKGDIAEGYSVSREKKESFPLTVTSAQKNPTAFYLCASSMGQWDEAFFGQGTRLTVV.

DNA for the CDR3: TGTGCCAGCAGCTCCCCCCGGGACAGGGGGAATCAGCCCCAGCATTTT. Translated: CASSSPRDRGNQPQHF. The chain has TRBV7-9 and TRBJ1-5; TRBD1 agrees at 11 bases. The CDR3 spans 16 residues. Germline assignment: CDR1 SEHNR and CDR2 FQNEAQ (reference sequence). V lost 4 bases, J lost 4 bases, and 6 bases stayed unmatched.